These T cell receptor beta chains were read from a single sample in a study of regulatory T cells in long-lasting Graves disease. TCRdb independently ran MiXCR on the multiplex PCR reads; one entry per CDR3 protein. The profile shows some 320,000 distinct CDR3 sequences, over 15% of them singletons. The sequenced sample was peripheral blood mononuclear cells (PBMCs), obtained at new diagnosis, from a patient treated with antithyroid drugs. The origin of the receptors is a female donor with Graves disease. Both conserved end residues are part of each CDR3. Fields, in order: J gene, D gene, V gene, CDR3 protein. The D gene is left open where the match is weak.

j_call: TRBJ2-7
d_call: -
v_call: TRBV12-3/TRBV12-4
cdr3_aa: CASSLGAGRPYEQYF

j_call: TRBJ2-3
d_call: -
v_call: TRBV6-1
cdr3_aa: CASSEESGSSTDTQYF

j_call: TRBJ1-2
d_call: TRBD1
v_call: TRBV2
cdr3_aa: CASSGQGSSGYTF

j_call: TRBJ2-2
d_call: TRBD1
v_call: TRBV29-1
cdr3_aa: CSAGQGGAGELFF

j_call: TRBJ2-3
d_call: TRBD2
v_call: TRBV6-1
cdr3_aa: CASLTSGGTDTQYF

j_call: TRBJ1-1
d_call: -
v_call: TRBV9
cdr3_aa: CASSVAGVSEAFF

j_call: TRBJ2-1
d_call: -
v_call: TRBV7-9
cdr3_aa: CASTGGESSYNEQFF

j_call: TRBJ1-2
d_call: -
v_call: TRBV29-1
cdr3_aa: CSVLAPRGGYTF

j_call: TRBJ2-1
d_call: TRBD2
v_call: TRBV19
cdr3_aa: CASSLRTSTEQFF

j_call: TRBJ2-2
d_call: -
v_call: TRBV13
cdr3_aa: CASSSTERELFF

j_call: TRBJ1-1
d_call: -
v_call: TRBV7-9
cdr3_aa: CASSLRQDNTEAFF

j_call: TRBJ2-1
d_call: -
v_call: TRBV12-3/TRBV12-4
cdr3_aa: CASRLRGVPYNEQFF

j_call: TRBJ2-7
d_call: TRBD1
v_call: TRBV11-3
cdr3_aa: CASSERTGTETERYF

j_call: TRBJ2-1
d_call: TRBD2
v_call: TRBV5-6
cdr3_aa: CASSLLAAVGQFF

j_call: TRBJ2-7
d_call: -
v_call: TRBV12-3/TRBV12-4
cdr3_aa: CASSLGTAAYF

j_call: TRBJ2-5
d_call: -
v_call: TRBV30
cdr3_aa: CAWSLTPGETQYF

j_call: TRBJ2-1
d_call: TRBD2
v_call: TRBV20-1
cdr3_aa: CSAKGLAVISEQFF

j_call: TRBJ2-2
d_call: -
v_call: TRBV20-1
cdr3_aa: CSASRLEIGELFF

j_call: TRBJ1-2
d_call: -
v_call: TRBV12-3/TRBV12-4
cdr3_aa: CASMGGVNYGYTF

j_call: TRBJ2-1
d_call: -
v_call: TRBV20-1
cdr3_aa: CSARDRWTGSSYNEQFF

j_call: TRBJ2-7
d_call: TRBD2
v_call: TRBV28
cdr3_aa: CASSRPRASGTYEQYF

j_call: TRBJ2-1
d_call: -
v_call: TRBV5-6
cdr3_aa: CASSLVEGVYNEQFF

j_call: TRBJ2-1
d_call: TRBD2
v_call: TRBV29-1
cdr3_aa: CSLASGSHEQFF

j_call: TRBJ2-5
d_call: -
v_call: TRBV28
cdr3_aa: CASNEGGGRQETQYF

j_call: TRBJ1-4
d_call: TRBD1
v_call: TRBV6-1
cdr3_aa: CASSEAPRWTGHFNEKLFF

j_call: TRBJ2-7
d_call: TRBD2
v_call: TRBV12-3/TRBV12-4
cdr3_aa: CASSFRLAGGEQYF

j_call: TRBJ2-7
d_call: -
v_call: TRBV6-1
cdr3_aa: CASSPQWGGRGVDEQYF

j_call: TRBJ2-1
d_call: -
v_call: TRBV29-1
cdr3_aa: CSVLDGSYEQFF

j_call: TRBJ2-1
d_call: -
v_call: TRBV19
cdr3_aa: CASSNLEAYNEQFF

j_call: TRBJ1-2
d_call: -
v_call: TRBV28
cdr3_aa: CASKTSAGLYGYTF

j_call: TRBJ2-2
d_call: -
v_call: TRBV3-1
cdr3_aa: CASSRGATGELFF

j_call: TRBJ2-7
d_call: TRBD1
v_call: TRBV5-1
cdr3_aa: CASSLVRGHEQYF

j_call: TRBJ2-6
d_call: -
v_call: TRBV14
cdr3_aa: CASSQGIPQGYSSGANVLTF

j_call: TRBJ1-2
d_call: TRBD1
v_call: TRBV12-3/TRBV12-4
cdr3_aa: CASSDRVLYGYTF

j_call: TRBJ2-1
d_call: TRBD2
v_call: TRBV24-1
cdr3_aa: CATSDPTSGLSSYNEQFF

j_call: TRBJ1-4
d_call: -
v_call: TRBV27
cdr3_aa: CASTGRGSPVREKLFF

j_call: TRBJ1-1
d_call: -
v_call: TRBV3-1
cdr3_aa: CASSQEGGLGEAFF

j_call: TRBJ2-1
d_call: -
v_call: TRBV2
cdr3_aa: CASSDDGAYNEQFF

j_call: TRBJ2-1
d_call: TRBD2
v_call: TRBV9
cdr3_aa: CASSVLAGEVVSSYNEQFF

j_call: TRBJ2-1
d_call: -
v_call: TRBV3-1
cdr3_aa: CASSQVTGVGEQFF

j_call: TRBJ1-2
d_call: -
v_call: TRBV6-2/TRBV6-3
cdr3_aa: CASSYGLDTSLDYGYTF

j_call: TRBJ2-7
d_call: -
v_call: TRBV6-9
cdr3_aa: CASSYAQGSYEQYF

j_call: TRBJ2-5
d_call: -
v_call: TRBV29-1
cdr3_aa: CSVGTAQETQYF

j_call: TRBJ1-2
d_call: -
v_call: TRBV5-1
cdr3_aa: CASSSIRDNGYTF

j_call: TRBJ2-5
d_call: -
v_call: TRBV5-4
cdr3_aa: CASSPRGQYQETQYF

j_call: TRBJ2-1
d_call: TRBD2
v_call: TRBV11-2
cdr3_aa: CASSPLLGQREGESSYNEQFF

j_call: TRBJ1-5
d_call: -
v_call: TRBV18
cdr3_aa: CASSGTWGGNQPQHF

j_call: TRBJ2-7
d_call: TRBD1
v_call: TRBV15
cdr3_aa: CATRNLAGQGSSYEQYF

j_call: TRBJ2-7
d_call: TRBD2
v_call: TRBV12-3/TRBV12-4
cdr3_aa: CASSFGLAGEEYF

j_call: TRBJ2-3
d_call: TRBD2
v_call: TRBV5-1
cdr3_aa: CANSPEFSGLSTDTQYF

j_call: TRBJ2-7
d_call: -
v_call: TRBV28
cdr3_aa: CASSSWRNYYEQYF

j_call: TRBJ2-3
d_call: -
v_call: TRBV19
cdr3_aa: CATRSVGTDTQYF

j_call: TRBJ2-7
d_call: -
v_call: TRBV6-2/TRBV6-3
cdr3_aa: CASSLQPPYEQYF

j_call: TRBJ2-6
d_call: TRBD1
v_call: TRBV7-2
cdr3_aa: CASGGLRGRDSGANVLTF

j_call: TRBJ2-5
d_call: -
v_call: TRBV6-1
cdr3_aa: CASSRGTSPYF

j_call: TRBJ2-5
d_call: TRBD1
v_call: TRBV19
cdr3_aa: CASSTVGTANQEAQYF

j_call: TRBJ1-1
d_call: -
v_call: TRBV28
cdr3_aa: CASSSLTTRTEAFF

j_call: TRBJ2-1
d_call: -
v_call: TRBV7-6
cdr3_aa: CASSLGANEQFF

j_call: TRBJ2-5
d_call: -
v_call: TRBV2
cdr3_aa: CADEARAYF